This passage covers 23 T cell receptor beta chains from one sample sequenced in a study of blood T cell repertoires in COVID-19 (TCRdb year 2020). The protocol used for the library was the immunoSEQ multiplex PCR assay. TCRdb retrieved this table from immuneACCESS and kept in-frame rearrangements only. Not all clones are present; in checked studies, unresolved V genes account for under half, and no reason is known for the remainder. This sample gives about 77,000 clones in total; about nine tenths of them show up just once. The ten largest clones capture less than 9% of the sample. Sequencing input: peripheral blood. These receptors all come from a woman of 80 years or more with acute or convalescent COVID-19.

CDR3 loop: CASSFGTGDTYEQYF. The CDR3 DNA is TGTGCCAGCAGCTTTGGGACAGGGGACACCTACGAGCAGTACTTC. This chain uses TRBV7-8 with TRBJ2-7, with 10 bases lining up with TRBD1. The CDR3 contains 15 residues. Germline CDR1 SGHVS, CDR2 FQNEAQ. V lost 3 bases and J lost 2; bases outside the gene matches: 4.

CDR3 sequence (DNA): TGTGCCAGCAGCCTAGCGGGAGAGGATACGCAGTATTTT. Translating it yields CASSLAGEDTQYF. The chain is built from TRBV3-1 (or the pseudogene TRBV3-2) and TRBJ2-3, with 9 bases identical to TRBD2. Losses at the gene ends were 4 bases for V and 6 bases for J; bases not matched to a gene: 2. This CDR3 has 13 amino acids. Germline CDR1 and CDR2: LGHDT and YNNKEL (reference sequence).

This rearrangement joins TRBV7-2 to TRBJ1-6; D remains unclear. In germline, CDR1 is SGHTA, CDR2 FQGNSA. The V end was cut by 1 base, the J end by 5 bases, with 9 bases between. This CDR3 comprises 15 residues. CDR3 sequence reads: CASSLVRANNSPLHF. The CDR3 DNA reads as TGTGCCAGCAGCTTAGTGCGTGCCAATAATTCACCCCTCCACTTT.

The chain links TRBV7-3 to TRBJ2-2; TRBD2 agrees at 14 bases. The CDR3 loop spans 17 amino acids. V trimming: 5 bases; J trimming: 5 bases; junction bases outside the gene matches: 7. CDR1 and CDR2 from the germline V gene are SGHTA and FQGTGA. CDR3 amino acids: CASSIGTSGSGTGELFF. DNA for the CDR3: TGTGCCAGCAGCATAGGGACTAGCGGGAGTGGTACCGGGGAGCTGTTTTTT.

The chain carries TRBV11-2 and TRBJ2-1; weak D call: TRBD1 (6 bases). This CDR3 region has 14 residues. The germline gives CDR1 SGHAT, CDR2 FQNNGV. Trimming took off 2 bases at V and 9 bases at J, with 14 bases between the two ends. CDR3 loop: CASSLSTGKGEQFF. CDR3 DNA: TGTGCCAGCAGCTTAAGTACAGGGAAAGGTGAGCAGTTCTTC.

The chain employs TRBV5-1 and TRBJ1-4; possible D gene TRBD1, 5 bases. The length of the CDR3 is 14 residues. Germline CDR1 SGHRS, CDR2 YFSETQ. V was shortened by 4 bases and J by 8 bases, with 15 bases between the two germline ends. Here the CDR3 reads CASSKGSSGEKLFF. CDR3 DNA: TGCGCCAGCAGCAAAGGATCCTCAGGGGAAAAACTGTTTTTT.

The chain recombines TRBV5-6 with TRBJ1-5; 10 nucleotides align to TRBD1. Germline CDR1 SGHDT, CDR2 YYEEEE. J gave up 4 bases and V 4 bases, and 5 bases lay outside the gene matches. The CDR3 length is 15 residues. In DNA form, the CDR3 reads TGTGCCAGCAGCCGAGGGACAGGGGAGAATCAGCCCCAGCATTTT. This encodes CASSRGTGENQPQHF.

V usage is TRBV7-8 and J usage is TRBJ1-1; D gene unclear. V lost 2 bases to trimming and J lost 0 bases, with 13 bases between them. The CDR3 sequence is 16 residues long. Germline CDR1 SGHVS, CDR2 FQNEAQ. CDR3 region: CASSLNEVTLNTEAFF. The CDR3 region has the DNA TGTGCCAGCAGCTTAAATGAGGTCACCTTGAACACTGAAGCTTTCTTT.

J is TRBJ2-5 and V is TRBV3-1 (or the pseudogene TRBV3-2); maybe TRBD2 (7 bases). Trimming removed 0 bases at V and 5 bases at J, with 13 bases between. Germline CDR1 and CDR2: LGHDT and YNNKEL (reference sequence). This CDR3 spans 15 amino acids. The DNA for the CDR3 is TGTGCCAGCAGCCAAGACGGTGGGGGGGCTGAGACCCAGTACTTC. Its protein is CASSQDGGGAETQYF.

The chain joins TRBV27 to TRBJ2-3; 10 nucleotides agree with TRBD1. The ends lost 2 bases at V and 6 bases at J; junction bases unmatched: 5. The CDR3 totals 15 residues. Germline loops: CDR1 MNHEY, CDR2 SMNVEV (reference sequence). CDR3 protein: CASSLLGTGDDTQYF. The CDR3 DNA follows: TGTGCCAGCAGTTTACTAGGGACAGGGGACGATACGCAGTATTTT.

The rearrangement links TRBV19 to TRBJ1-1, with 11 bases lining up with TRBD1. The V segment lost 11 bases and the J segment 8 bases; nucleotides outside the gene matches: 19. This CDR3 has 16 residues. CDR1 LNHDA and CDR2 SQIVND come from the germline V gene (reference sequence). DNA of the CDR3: TGTGCCTCTTGGAGCGGGACAGGGGGAAGTTTCCCAGAAGCTTTCTTT. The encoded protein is CASWSGTGGSFPEAFF. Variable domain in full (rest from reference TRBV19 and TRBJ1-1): DGGITQSPKYLFRKEGQNVTLSCEQNLNHDAMYWYRQDPGQGLRLIYYSQIVNDFQKGDIAEGYSVSREKKESFPLTVTSAQKNPTAFYLCASWSGTGGSFPEAFFGQGTRLTVV.

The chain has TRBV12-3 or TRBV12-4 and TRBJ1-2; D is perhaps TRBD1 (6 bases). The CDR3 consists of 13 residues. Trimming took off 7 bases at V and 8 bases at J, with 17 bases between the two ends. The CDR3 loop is CASTPLPTGGYTF. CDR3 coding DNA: TGTGCCAGCACCCCTTTACCGACAGGCGGCTACACCTTC.

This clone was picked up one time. CDR3 sequence: CASSLLQGSHYGYTF. CDR3 coding DNA: TGTGCCAGCAGCTTGTTACAGGGGAGTCACTATGGCTACACCTTC. The rearrangement joins TRBV5-5 to TRBJ1-2; the match to TRBD1 covers 7 bases. The germline gives CDR1 SGHKS, CDR2 YYEKEE (reference sequence). After removal of 1 base from V and 3 bases from J, the junction contained 6 bases not matched to a gene. The CDR3 has 15 residues.

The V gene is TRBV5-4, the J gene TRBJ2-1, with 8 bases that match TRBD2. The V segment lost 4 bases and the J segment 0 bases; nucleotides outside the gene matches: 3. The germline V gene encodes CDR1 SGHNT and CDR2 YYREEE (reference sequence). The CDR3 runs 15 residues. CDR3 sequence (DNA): TGTGCCAGCAGCCAAACTAGCGGCTCCTACAATGAGCAGTTCTTC. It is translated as CASSQTSGSYNEQFF.

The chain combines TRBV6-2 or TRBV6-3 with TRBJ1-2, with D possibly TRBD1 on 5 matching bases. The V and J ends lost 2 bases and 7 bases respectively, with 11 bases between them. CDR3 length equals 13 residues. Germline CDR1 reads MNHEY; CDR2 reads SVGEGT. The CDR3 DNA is TGTGCCAGCAGTTACGGGGGGGTTCCTGGCTACACCTTC. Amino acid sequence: CASSYGGVPGYTF.

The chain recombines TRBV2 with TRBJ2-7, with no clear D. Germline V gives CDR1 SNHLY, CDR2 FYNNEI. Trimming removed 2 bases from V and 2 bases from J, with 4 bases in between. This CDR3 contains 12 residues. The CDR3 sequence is CASSESAYEQYF. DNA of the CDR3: TGTGCCAGCAGTGAATCGGCCTACGAGCAGTACTTC.

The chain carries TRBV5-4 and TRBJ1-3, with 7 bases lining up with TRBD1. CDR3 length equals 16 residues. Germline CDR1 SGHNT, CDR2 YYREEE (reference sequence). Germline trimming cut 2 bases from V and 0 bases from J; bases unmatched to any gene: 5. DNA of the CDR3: TGTGCCAGCAGCTTTTCGACAGGGAACTCTGGAAACACCATATATTTT. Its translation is CASSFSTGNSGNTIYF.

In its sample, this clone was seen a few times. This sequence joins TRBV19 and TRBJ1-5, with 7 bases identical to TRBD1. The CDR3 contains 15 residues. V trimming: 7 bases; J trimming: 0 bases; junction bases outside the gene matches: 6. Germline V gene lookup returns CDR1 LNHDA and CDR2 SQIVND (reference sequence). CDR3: CASTLGQHSNQPQHF. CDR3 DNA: TGTGCCAGTACCCTGGGACAGCATAGCAATCAGCCCCAGCATTTT.

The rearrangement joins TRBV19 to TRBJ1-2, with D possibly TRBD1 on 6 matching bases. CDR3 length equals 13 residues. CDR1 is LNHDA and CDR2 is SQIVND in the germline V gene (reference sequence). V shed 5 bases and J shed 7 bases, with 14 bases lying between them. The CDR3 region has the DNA TGTGCCAGTAGTTCAACAGGGATCGTTGGCTACACCTTC. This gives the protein CASSSTGIVGYTF.

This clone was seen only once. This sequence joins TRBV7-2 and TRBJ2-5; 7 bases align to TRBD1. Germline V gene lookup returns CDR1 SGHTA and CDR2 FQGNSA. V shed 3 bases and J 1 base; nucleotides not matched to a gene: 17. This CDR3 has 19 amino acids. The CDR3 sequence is CASSFRGIRDRISQETQYF. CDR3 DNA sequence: TGTGCCAGCAGCTTTAGGGGAATTCGGGACAGAATCTCCCAAGAGACCCAGTACTTC.

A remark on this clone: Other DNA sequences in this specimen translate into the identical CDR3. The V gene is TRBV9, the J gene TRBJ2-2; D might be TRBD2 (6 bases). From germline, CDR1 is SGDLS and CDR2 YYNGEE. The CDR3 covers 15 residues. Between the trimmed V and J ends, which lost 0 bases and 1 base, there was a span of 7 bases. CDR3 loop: CASSVGGLNTGELFF. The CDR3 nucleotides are TGTGCCAGCAGCGTAGGGGGACTGAACACCGGGGAGCTGTTTTTT.

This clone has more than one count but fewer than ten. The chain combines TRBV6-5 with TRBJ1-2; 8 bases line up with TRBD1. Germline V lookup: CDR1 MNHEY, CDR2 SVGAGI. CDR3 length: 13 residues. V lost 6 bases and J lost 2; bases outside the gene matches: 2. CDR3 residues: CASSRTGNYGYTF. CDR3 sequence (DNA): TGTGCCAGCAGCAGGACAGGGAACTATGGCTACACCTTC.

The CDR3 sequence is CASSHRTGILYEQYF. The CDR3, as DNA: TGCGCCAGCAGCCACCGGACAGGCATCCTCTACGAGCAGTACTTC. This chain links TRBV4-1 with TRBJ2-7, with 7 bases lining up with TRBD1. This CDR3 spans 15 amino acids. With V trimmed by 3 bases and J by 3 bases, 8 bases remained unmatched. Germline V CDR1 and CDR2: MGHRA, YSYEKL.